These 15 T cell receptor beta chains share one sample of origin, sequenced in a study of CD8 T cells in Susac syndrome. RNA totalling roughly 0.45 to 1 ug underwent reverse transcription with random hexamers. In TCRdb, the immunoSEQ multiplex PCR reads were re-called with MiXCR into one record per CDR3 protein. The sample records under 200,000 distinct CDR3 sequences, about 95% being singletons. Material: CD4+ T cells from PBMCs. These receptors all come from a human donor in good health.

This clonotype was detected once. The rearrangement joins TRBV12-3 or TRBV12-4 to TRBJ1-5; 10 nucleotides match TRBD1. The CDR3 runs to 15 residues. J lost 4 bases, V lost 7 bases, and 7 bases had no gene match. CDR3 sequence: CASTADRGANQPQHF. Written as DNA, the CDR3 is TGTGCCAGCACTGCGGACAGGGGGGCTAATCAGCCCCAGCATTTT.

For this clonotype: As the CDR3 is not closed by the conserved phenylalanine or tryptophan, this likely results from a read error. The J gene is TRBJ2-5, the V gene TRBV11-2; D gene uncertain. In germline, CDR1 is SGHAT, CDR2 FQNNGV. The CDR3 spans 13 residues. Trimming pared 3 bases from V and 4 bases from J, leaving 9 bases between. This CDR3 is CASSLGRVETQYL. The DNA for the CDR3 is TGTGCCAGCAGCTTGGGCCGAGTAGAGACCCAGTACTTG.

This chain uses TRBV10-3 with TRBJ1-5; 7 positions match TRBD1. In germline, CDR1 is ENHRY, CDR2 SYGVKD. With V trimmed by 6 bases and J by 1 base, 6 bases remained unmatched. This CDR3 has 15 residues. CDR3 coding DNA: TGTGCCATCAGCCCCCAGGGGGAGAGCAATCAGCCCCAGCATTTT. It is translated as CAISPQGESNQPQHF.

This clonotype was seen just once. The chain has TRBV30 and TRBJ2-1; TRBD2 matches 9 bases. Looked up from germline, CDR1 is GTSNPN and CDR2 is SVGIG (reference sequence). Trimming cost V 1 base and J 5 bases; bases outside gene matches: 3. CDR3 length: 14 amino acids. The CDR3 protein is CAWSDSGRDNEQFF. Written as DNA, the CDR3 is TGTGCCTGGAGTGATAGCGGGAGAGACAATGAGCAGTTCTTC. The variable domain in full, completed from reference TRBV30 and TRBJ2-1, reads SQTIHQWPATLVQPVGSPLSLECTVEGTSNPNLYWYRQAAGRGLQLLFYSVGIGQISSEVPQNLSASRPQDRQFILSSKKLLLSDSGFYLCAWSDSGRDNEQFFGPGTRLTVL.

V usage is TRBV12-3 or TRBV12-4 and J usage is TRBJ1-1; TRBD1 might be the D (5 bases). V lost 6 bases and J lost 3, with 14 bases in between. CDR3 length: 14 amino acids. CDR3 sequence: CASRLLGTHTEAFF. The CDR3, as DNA: TGTGCCAGCAGACTCCTCGGGACGCACACTGAAGCTTTCTTT.

This chain links TRBV19 with TRBJ1-2; D possibly corresponds to TRBD1 (6 bases). Germline V lookup: CDR1 LNHDA, CDR2 SQIVND (reference sequence). CDR3 length: 15 amino acids. V lost 3 bases to trimming and J lost 4 bases, with 15 bases between them. CDR3 sequence (DNA): TGTGCCAGTAGTATGGCCTCAGGGGAGGTCTATGGCTACACCTTC. Its translation: CASSMASGEVYGYTF.

The genes are TRBV2 and TRBJ2-2, with a tentative D call TRBD2 (6 bases). CDR3 length: 16 residues. Germline V gene lookup returns CDR1 SNHLY and CDR2 FYNNEI. V dropped 4 bases and J dropped 2 bases, with 14 bases sitting between them. The CDR3 DNA reads TGTGCCAGCAGTGGTGGACGGGGGAGTAACACCGGGGAGCTGTTTTTT. This encodes CASSGGRGSNTGELFF.

The CDR3 nucleotides are TGTGCCAGCAGCCAAAAGGGCACAGATACGCAGTATTTT. Residues: CASSQKGTDTQYF. This sequence joins TRBV3-1 and TRBJ2-3; no firm D call. Germline loops: CDR1 LGHDT, CDR2 YNNKEL (reference sequence). This CDR3 comprises 13 residues. V shed 2 bases and J shed 1 base, with 4 bases lying between them.

The chain combines TRBV12-3 or TRBV12-4 with TRBJ1-1, with D possibly TRBD1 on 6 matching bases. This CDR3 spans 13 amino acids. V was pared by 7 bases and J by 1 base, with 10 bases between. CDR3: CASTWTANTEAFF. Here the CDR3 DNA reads TGTGCCAGCACGTGGACAGCGAACACTGAAGCTTTCTTT.

V and J are TRBV28 and TRBJ1-6; D remains unclear. The CDR3 spans 15 residues. The germline CDR1 and CDR2 sequences are MDHEN and SYDVKM. V lost 5 bases, J lost 2 bases, and 10 bases lay in between. The DNA of the CDR3 is TGTGCCAGCAGTATCGAGGCCCCCTATAATTCACCCCTCCACTTT. Translation: CASSIEAPYNSPLHF.

This chain joins TRBV27 and TRBJ2-7; D not certain. The germline V gene encodes CDR1 MNHEY and CDR2 SMNVEV (reference sequence). V lost 3 bases to trimming and J lost 0 bases, with 6 bases between them. This CDR3 contains 13 residues. CDR3 amino acids: CASSFSFSYEQYF. The DNA of the CDR3 is TGTGCCAGCAGTTTTTCTTTCTCCTACGAGCAGTACTTC.

The V and J genes are TRBV30 and TRBJ1-5; the D is unclear. The CDR3 covers 14 residues. Germline V gene data show CDR1 as GTSNPN and CDR2 as SVGIG (reference sequence). V lost 5 bases and J 0 bases, leaving 11 bases between the germline ends. CDR3 sequence reads: CAWSGSISNQPQHF. The CDR3 bases are TGTGCCTGGTCCGGGTCAATTAGCAATCAGCCCCAGCATTTT.

The chain has TRBV29-1 and TRBJ2-2; D remains unclear. V was shortened by 7 bases and J by 6 bases, with 12 bases between the two germline ends. This CDR3 is 12 amino acids long. From germline, CDR1 is SQVTM and CDR2 ANQGSEA. The CDR3 loop is CSGFRMSGELFF. The CDR3 DNA reads TGCAGCGGGTTTAGGATGTCCGGGGAGCTGTTTTTT.

The chain employs TRBV2 and TRBJ2-1, with D perhaps TRBD2 (6 bases). V was trimmed by 4 bases and J by 8 bases, leaving 15 bases between them. The CDR3 runs to 14 residues. Looked up from germline, CDR1 is SNHLY and CDR2 is FYNNEI. CDR3 residues: CASSALTSFDEQFF. The CDR3 DNA reads TGTGCCAGCAGTGCCCTCACTAGCTTCGATGAGCAGTTCTTC.

The genes are TRBV20-1 and TRBJ2-1; 12 nucleotides match TRBD2. The CDR3 contains 15 residues. Germline V gene lookup returns CDR1 DFQATT and CDR2 SNEGSKA (reference sequence). The trim removed 5 bases at V and 11 bases at J, leaving 13 bases unmatched. The CDR3 spells CSAPILAGGLWKQFF. The CDR3 region has the DNA TGCAGTGCTCCAATCCTAGCGGGGGGGCTTTGGAAGCAGTTCTTC.